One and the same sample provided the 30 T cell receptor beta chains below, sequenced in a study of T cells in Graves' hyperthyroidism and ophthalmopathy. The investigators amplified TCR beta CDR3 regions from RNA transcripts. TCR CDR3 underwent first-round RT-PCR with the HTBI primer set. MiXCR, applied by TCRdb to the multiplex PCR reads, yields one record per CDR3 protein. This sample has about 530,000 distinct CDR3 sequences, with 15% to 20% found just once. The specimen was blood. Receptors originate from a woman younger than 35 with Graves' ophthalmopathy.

The CDR3 nucleotides are TGCGCCAGCAGCCAACTTGGGACGTCTTCGGGCACCGGGGAGCTGTTTTTT. Translated, it gives CASSQLGTSSGTGELFF. The chain is built from TRBV4-1 and TRBJ2-2; D might be TRBD1 or TRBD2, each matching 5 bases. Germline CDR1 MGHRA, CDR2 YSYEKL. Trimming left V 2 bases short and J 4 bases short, with 17 bases between. CDR3 length: 17 amino acids.

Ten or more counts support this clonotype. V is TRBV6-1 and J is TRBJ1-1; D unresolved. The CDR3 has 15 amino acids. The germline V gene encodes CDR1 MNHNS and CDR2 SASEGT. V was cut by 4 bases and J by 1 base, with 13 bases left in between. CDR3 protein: CASSARSIRNTEAFF. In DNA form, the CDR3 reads TGTGCCAGCAGTGCGCGATCCATACGGAACACTGAAGCTTTCTTT.

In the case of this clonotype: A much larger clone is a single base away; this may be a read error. CDR3 in amino acids: CASSWQGALYEQFF. The CDR3 nucleotides are TGTGCCAGCAGTTGGCAGGGGGCACTTTATGAGCAGTTCTTC. The chain is built from TRBV27 and TRBJ2-1, with 8 bases aligning to TRBD1. V was pared by 4 bases and J by 8 bases, with 7 bases of the junction left unmatched. The CDR3 is made up of 14 amino acids. Germline V gives CDR1 MNHEY, CDR2 SMNVEV (reference sequence).

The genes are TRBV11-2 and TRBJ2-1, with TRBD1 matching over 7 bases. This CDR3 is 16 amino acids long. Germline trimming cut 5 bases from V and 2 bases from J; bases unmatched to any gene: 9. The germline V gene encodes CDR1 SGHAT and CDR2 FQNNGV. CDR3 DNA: TGTGCCAGCAGCAGACAGGGTGAAGTTCCCTACAATGAGCAGTTCTTC. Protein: CASSRQGEVPYNEQFF.

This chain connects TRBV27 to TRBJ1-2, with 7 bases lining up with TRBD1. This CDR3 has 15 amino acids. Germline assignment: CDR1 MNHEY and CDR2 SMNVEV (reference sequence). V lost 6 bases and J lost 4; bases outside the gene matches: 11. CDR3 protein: CASSKPGTDLYGYTF. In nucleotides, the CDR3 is TGTGCCAGCAGCAAACCGGGGACAGACCTCTATGGCTACACCTTC.

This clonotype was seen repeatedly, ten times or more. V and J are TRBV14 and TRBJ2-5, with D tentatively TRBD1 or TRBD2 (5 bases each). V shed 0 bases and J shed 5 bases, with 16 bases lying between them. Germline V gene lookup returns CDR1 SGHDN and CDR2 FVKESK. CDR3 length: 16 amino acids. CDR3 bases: TGTGCCAGCAGCCAAGACGTGGGGGTAGCGTGGGAGACCCAGTACTTC. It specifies CASSQDVGVAWETQYF.

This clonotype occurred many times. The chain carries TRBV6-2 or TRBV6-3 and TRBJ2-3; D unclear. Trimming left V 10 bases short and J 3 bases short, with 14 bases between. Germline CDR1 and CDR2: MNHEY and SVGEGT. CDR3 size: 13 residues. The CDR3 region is CATGPEYTDTQYF. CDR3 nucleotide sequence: TGTGCCACCGGTCCTGAGTATACAGATACGCAGTATTTT.

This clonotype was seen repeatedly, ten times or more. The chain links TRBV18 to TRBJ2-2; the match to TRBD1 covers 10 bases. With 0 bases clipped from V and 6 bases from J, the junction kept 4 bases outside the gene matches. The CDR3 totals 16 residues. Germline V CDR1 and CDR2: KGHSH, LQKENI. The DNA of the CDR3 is TGTGCCAGCTCACCACCAGGACAGGGGGGCGCCGGGGAGCTGTTTTTT. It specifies CASSPPGQGGAGELFF.

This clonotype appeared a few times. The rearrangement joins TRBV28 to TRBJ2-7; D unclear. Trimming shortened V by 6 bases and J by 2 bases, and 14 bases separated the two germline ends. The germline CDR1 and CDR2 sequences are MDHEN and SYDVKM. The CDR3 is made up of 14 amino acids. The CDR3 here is CASRIGRSAYEQYF. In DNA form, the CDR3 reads TGTGCCAGCAGGATAGGACGGTCAGCCTACGAGCAGTACTTC.

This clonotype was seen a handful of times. For the CDR3, the DNA is TGTGCCAGCAGCGAACCGGGAGGGATCTACAATGAGCAGTTCTTC. This codes for CASSEPGGIYNEQFF. The chain carries TRBV9 and TRBJ2-1; 8 bases line up with TRBD2. CDR3 size: 15 residues. Germline V gene data show CDR1 as SGDLS and CDR2 as YYNGEE. V shed 3 bases and J 3 bases; nucleotides not matched to a gene: 5.

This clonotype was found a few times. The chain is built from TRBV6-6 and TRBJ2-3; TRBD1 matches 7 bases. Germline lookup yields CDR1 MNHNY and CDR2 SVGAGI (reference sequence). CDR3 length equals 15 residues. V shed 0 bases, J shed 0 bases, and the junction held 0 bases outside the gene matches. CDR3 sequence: CASSYSTGSTDTQYF. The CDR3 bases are TGTGCCAGCAGTTACTCGACAGGGAGCACAGATACGCAGTATTTT.

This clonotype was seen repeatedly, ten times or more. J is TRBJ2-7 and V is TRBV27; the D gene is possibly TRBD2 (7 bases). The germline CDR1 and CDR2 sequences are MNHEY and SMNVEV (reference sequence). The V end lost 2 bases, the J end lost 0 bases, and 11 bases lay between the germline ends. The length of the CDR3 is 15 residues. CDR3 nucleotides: TGTGCCAGCAGTTTACAGGGAGGGGGCTCCTACGAGCAGTACTTC. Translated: CASSLQGGGSYEQYF.

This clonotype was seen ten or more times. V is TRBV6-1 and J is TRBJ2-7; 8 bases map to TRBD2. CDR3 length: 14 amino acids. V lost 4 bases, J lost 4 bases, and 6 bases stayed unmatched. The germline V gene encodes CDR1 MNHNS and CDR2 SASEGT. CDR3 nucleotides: TGTGCCAGCAGTGCGAGCGGGGGACTTTACGAGCAGTACTTC. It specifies CASSASGGLYEQYF.

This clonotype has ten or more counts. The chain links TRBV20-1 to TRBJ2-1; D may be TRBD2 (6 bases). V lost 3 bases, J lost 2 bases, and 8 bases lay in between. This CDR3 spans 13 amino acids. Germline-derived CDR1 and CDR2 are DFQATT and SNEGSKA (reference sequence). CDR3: CSASGRTYNEQFF. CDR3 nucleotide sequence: TGCAGTGCTAGCGGGAGAACCTACAATGAGCAGTTCTTC.

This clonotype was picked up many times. CDR3: CASSQPGTRYEQYF. The CDR3 nucleotides read TGTGCCAGCAGCCAACCCGGGACCCGCTACGAGCAGTACTTC. The rearrangement joins TRBV4-2 to TRBJ2-7; D tentatively reads TRBD1 or TRBD2 (5 bases each). The CDR3 covers 14 residues. The germline gives CDR1 LGHNA, CDR2 YNFKEQ. V was pared by 2 bases and J by 3 bases, with 11 bases between.

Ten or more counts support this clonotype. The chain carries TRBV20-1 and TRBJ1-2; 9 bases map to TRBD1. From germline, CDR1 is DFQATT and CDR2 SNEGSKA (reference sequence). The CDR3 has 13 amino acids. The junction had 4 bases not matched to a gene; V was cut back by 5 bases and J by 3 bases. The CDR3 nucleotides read TGCAGTGCTCAGCGGGACAGGGACTATGGCTACACCTTC. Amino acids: CSAQRDRDYGYTF.

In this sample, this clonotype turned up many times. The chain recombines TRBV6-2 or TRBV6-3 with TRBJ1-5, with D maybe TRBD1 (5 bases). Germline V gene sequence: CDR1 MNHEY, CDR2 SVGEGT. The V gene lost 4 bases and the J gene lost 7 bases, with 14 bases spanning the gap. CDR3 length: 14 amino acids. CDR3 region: CASSSQGSRQPQHF. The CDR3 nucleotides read TGTGCCAGCAGTTCGCAGGGTAGTCGGCAGCCCCAGCATTTT.

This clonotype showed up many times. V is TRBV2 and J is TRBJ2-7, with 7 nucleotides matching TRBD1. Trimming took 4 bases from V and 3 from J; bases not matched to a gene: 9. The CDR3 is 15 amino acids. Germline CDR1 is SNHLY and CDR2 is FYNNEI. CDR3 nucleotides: TGTGCCAGCAGTGGGGTCGGGACAGATCTCTACGAGCAGTACTTC. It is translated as CASSGVGTDLYEQYF. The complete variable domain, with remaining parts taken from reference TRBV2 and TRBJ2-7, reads EPEVTQTPSHQVTQMGQEVILRCVPISNHLYFYWYRQILGQKVEFLVSFYNNEISEKSEIFDDQFSVERPDGSNFTLKIRSTKLEDSAMYFCASSGVGTDLYEQYFGPGTRLTVT.

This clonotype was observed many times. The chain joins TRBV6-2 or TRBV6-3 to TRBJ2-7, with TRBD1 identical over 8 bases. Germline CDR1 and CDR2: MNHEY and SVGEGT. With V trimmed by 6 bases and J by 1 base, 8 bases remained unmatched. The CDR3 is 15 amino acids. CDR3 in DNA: TGTGCCAGCAGCTTGGGACAGGCAGGGTCCTACGAGCAGTACTTC. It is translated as CASSLGQAGSYEQYF.

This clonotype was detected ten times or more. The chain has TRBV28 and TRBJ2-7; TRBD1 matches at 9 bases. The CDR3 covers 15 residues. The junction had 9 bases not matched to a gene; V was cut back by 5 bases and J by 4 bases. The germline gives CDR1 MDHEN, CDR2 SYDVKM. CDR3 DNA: TGTGCCAGCAGTGTACCGGGACAGGGATATTACGAGCAGTACTTC. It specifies CASSVPGQGYYEQYF.

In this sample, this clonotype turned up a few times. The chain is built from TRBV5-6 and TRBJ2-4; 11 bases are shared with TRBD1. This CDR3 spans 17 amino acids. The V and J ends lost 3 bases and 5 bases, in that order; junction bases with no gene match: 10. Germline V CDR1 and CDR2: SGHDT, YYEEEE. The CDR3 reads CASSWLGQGAGQNIQYF. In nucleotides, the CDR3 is TGTGCCAGCAGCTGGCTCGGACAGGGGGCGGGCCAAAACATTCAGTACTTC.

The CDR3: CASSELADTQYF. The CDR3 DNA sequence: TGTGCCAGCAGTGAATTGGCAGATACGCAGTATTTT. The chain links TRBV2 to TRBJ2-3; D gene uncertain. Germline V lookup: CDR1 SNHLY, CDR2 FYNNEI. V lost 2 bases, J lost 4 bases, and 4 bases lay in between. The CDR3 totals 12 residues.

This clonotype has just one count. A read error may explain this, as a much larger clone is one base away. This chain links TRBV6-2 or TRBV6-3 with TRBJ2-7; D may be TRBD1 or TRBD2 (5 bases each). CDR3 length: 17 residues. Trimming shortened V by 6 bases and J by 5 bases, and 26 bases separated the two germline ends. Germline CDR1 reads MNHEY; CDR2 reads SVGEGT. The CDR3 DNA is TGTGCCAGCAGGACCCTCCCTTCTTGGGGACGGGCCCACGAGCAGTACTTC. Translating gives CASRTLPSWGRAHEQYF.

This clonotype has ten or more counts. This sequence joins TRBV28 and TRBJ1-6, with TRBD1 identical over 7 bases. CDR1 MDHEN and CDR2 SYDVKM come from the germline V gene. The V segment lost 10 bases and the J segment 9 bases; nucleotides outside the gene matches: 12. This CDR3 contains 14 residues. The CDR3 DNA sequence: TGTGCCACCATTGAGTCAGGGGGGATTTCACCCCTCCACTTT. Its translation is CATIESGGISPLHF.

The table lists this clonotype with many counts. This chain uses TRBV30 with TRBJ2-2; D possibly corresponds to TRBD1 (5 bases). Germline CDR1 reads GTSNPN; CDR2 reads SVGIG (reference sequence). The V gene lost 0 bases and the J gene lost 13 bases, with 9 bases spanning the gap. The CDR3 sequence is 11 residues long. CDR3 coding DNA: TGTGCCTGGAGTGTACAGGACGGGCTGTTTTTT. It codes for CAWSVQDGLFF.

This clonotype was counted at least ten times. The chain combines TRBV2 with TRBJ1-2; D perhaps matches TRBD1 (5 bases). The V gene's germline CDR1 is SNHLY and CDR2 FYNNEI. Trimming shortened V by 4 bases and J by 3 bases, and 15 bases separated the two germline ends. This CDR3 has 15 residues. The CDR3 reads CASSVERGSYYGYTF. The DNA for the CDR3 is TGTGCCAGCAGTGTGGAAAGGGGATCTTACTATGGCTACACCTTC. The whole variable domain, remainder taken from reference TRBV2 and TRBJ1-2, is EPEVTQTPSHQVTQMGQEVILRCVPISNHLYFYWYRQILGQKVEFLVSFYNNEISEKSEIFDDQFSVERPDGSNFTLKIRSTKLEDSAMYFCASSVERGSYYGYTFGSGTRLTVV.

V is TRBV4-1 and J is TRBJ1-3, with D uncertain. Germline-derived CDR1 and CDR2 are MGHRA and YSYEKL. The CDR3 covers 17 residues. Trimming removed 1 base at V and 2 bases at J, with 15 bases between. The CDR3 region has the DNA TGCGCCAGCAGCCAAGTCGTCGGAGGGATTGCTGGAAACACCATATATTTT. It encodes CASSQVVGGIAGNTIYF.

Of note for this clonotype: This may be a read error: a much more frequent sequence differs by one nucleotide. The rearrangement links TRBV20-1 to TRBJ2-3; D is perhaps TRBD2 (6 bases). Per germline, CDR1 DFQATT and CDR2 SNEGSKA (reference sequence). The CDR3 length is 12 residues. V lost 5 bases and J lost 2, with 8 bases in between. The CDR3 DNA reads TGCAGTGCTGGCGGGGCCACAGATACGCAGTATTTT. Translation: CSAGGATDTQYF.

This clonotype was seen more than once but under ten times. Here the CDR3 DNA reads TGCGCCAGCAGCCAAGATGGGGAAGGGGACCCTAATGAAAAACTGTTTTTT. Amino acids: CASSQDGEGDPNEKLFF. V and J are TRBV4-1 and TRBJ1-4, with D possibly TRBD1 on 5 matching bases. This CDR3 is 17 amino acids long. Germline-derived CDR1 and CDR2 are MGHRA and YSYEKL. The V gene lost 0 bases and the J gene lost 3 bases, with 14 bases spanning the gap.

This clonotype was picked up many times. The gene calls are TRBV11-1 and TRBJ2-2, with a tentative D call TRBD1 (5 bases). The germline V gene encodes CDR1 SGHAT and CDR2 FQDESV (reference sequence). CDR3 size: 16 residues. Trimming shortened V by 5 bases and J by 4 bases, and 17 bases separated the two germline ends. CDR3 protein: CASSPSGRASTGELFF. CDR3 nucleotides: TGTGCCAGCAGCCCCTCCGGCAGGGCCAGCACCGGGGAGCTGTTTTTT.